This TCR beta chain comes out of a study of Ad26.COV2.S vaccination and SARS-CoV-2 variants. Findings and limits, study-wide: Breadth of non-spike TCRs did not differ between vaccinees and placebo recipients. Compared with placebo recipients, vaccine recipients had higher spike-specific TCR breadth. Responses of spike-specific T cells (both CD8+ and CD4+) reportedly showed substantial breadth after vaccination.

Treatment reported: over 15 received Ad26.COV2.S at low or high dose, single or two shots; about 5 received placebo; per-sample allocation not given. Sampling was performed 63 days after the first vaccine or placebo injection. The shot given was an Ad26 vector that makes Wuhan-strain SARS-CoV-2 spike. Trimming pared 3 bases from V and 0 bases from J, leaving 11 bases between. This CDR3 region has 15 residues. Looked up from germline, CDR1 is SGDLS and CDR2 is YYNGEE. Sequencing used immunoSEQ multiplex PCR; TCRdb keeps in-frame clones, though not all of them. In the table there are around 300,000 clones, around 89% of which are singletons. Note on this clone: Antigen: not known.

V usage is TRBV9 and J usage is TRBJ2-3; D gene unclear. The sequencing used peripheral blood, collected in a trial of Ad26.COV2.S vaccine versus placebo. The source of this sequence is a person aged 18-65 years who received the Ad26.COV2.S COVID-19 vaccine or a placebo. CDR3 nucleotides: TGTGCCAGCAGCGGTATAGGTTCTAGCACAGATACGCAGTATTTT. Translating it yields CASSGIGSSTDTQYF.